These 21 T cell receptor beta chains originate from one sample sequenced in a study of blood T cell repertoires in COVID-19. Sequencing used immunoSEQ multiplex PCR; TCRdb keeps in-frame clones, though not all of them. Here the sample spans 250,000 to 300,000 clones, around 84% being singletons. Material: PBMCs or T cells enriched from blood (not recorded which). All receptors derive from a man in his forties or fifties who had been exposed to COVID-19.

This sequence joins TRBV20-1 and TRBJ2-2; D perhaps matches TRBD2 (6 bases). Germline-derived CDR1 and CDR2 are DFQATT and SNEGSKA (reference sequence). Trimming removed 3 bases at V and 6 bases at J, with 14 bases between. The CDR3 has 14 residues. The CDR3 DNA reads TGCAGTGCTAGTTTTTCCGGGAGCGCCGGGGAGCTGTTTTTT. Its translation is CSASFSGSAGELFF.

Turning to this clone: The sample has other DNA sequences that encode this CDR3 too. This rearrangement joins TRBV12-3 or TRBV12-4 to TRBJ2-5, with D hard to call. The V end was cut by 3 bases, the J end by 5 bases, with 4 bases between. This CDR3 region has 11 residues. CDR3 in amino acids: CASSFSETQYF. CDR3 nucleotide sequence: TGTGCCAGCAGTTTTTCTGAGACCCAGTACTTC.

V gene TRBV11-3 combines with J gene TRBJ1-1, with a possible D match to TRBD1 (5 bases). Germline-derived CDR1 and CDR2 are SGHNT and YENEEA. Trimming cost V 5 bases and J 8 bases, with 9 bases left between them. CDR3 size: 11 residues. The CDR3 region has the DNA TGTGCCAGCAGCCAACGGACAGAAGCTTTCTTT. Encoded protein: CASSQRTEAFF.

The chain combines TRBV4-1 with TRBJ1-2; 7 nucleotides agree with TRBD1. Trimming removed 4 bases from V and 2 bases from J; junction bases left unmatched: 10. From germline, CDR1 is MGHRA and CDR2 YSYEKL. CDR3 size: 16 residues. CDR3 residues: CASSLSEGARNYGYTF. CDR3 coding DNA: TGCGCCAGCAGCCTATCAGAGGGGGCGAGAAACTATGGCTACACCTTC.

The chain links TRBV30 to TRBJ1-3; maybe TRBD1 (5 bases). Germline CDR1 is GTSNPN and CDR2 is SVGIG (reference sequence). V shed 4 bases and J shed 2 bases, with 9 bases lying between them. The CDR3 length is 13 residues. In nucleotides, the CDR3 is TGTGCCTGGAATATACAGGCTGGAAACACCATATATTTT. It translates to CAWNIQAGNTIYF.

As concerns this clone: Other DNA variants within this sample encode the same CDR3. The V gene is TRBV9, the J gene TRBJ2-3; 10 nucleotides match TRBD2. V shed 0 bases, J shed 0 bases, and the junction held 1 base outside the gene matches. Looked up from germline, CDR1 is SGDLS and CDR2 is YYNGEE. CDR3 size: 16 residues. DNA for the CDR3: TGTGCCAGCAGCGTAGGGACTAGCGGAAGCACAGATACGCAGTATTTT. This translates into CASSVGTSGSTDTQYF.

The chain links TRBV18 to TRBJ2-2; 7 bases match TRBD2. CDR3 length: 16 amino acids. Trimming removed 6 bases from V and 3 bases from J; junction bases left unmatched: 10. Per the germline V gene, CDR1 is KGHSH and CDR2 is LQKENI. DNA for the CDR3: TGTGCCAGCTCCCCGGGAGGCGGACGAGACACCGGGGAGCTGTTTTTT. Its translation is CASSPGGGRDTGELFF.

This chain links TRBV5-1 with TRBJ1-1; the match to TRBD1 covers 9 bases. The V gene's germline CDR1 is SGHRS and CDR2 YFSETQ. The V gene end was trimmed by 3 bases and the J gene end by 8 bases; junction bases not matched to a gene: 8. CDR3 length equals 14 residues. The CDR3 sequence is CASSSPGTGTEAFF. Written as DNA, the CDR3 is TGCGCCAGCAGCTCGCCCGGGACAGGGACCGAAGCTTTCTTT.

The gene calls are TRBV21-1 and TRBJ2-3; the DNA was not used to check the table's D call, TRBD2. TRBV21-1 counts as a pseudogene. The CDR3 sequence is 14 residues long. For the CDR3, the DNA is TGTGCCAGCCTCAGCGGGAGGGACACAGATACGCAGTATTTT. It codes for CASLSGRDTDTQYF.

The chain recombines TRBV12-3 or TRBV12-4 with TRBJ2-3; D call uncertain. Trimming cost V 6 bases and J 7 bases, with 8 bases left between them. CDR3 size: 11 residues. The CDR3 DNA reads as TGTGCCAGCAGCAGTCAGTATACGCAGTATTTT. Encoded protein: CASSSQYTQYF.

The genes are TRBV3-1 (or the pseudogene TRBV3-2) and TRBJ2-7; 7 nucleotides line up with TRBD1. Germline CDR1 reads LGHDT; CDR2 reads YNNKEL (reference sequence). This CDR3 contains 13 residues. V lost 7 bases, J lost 5 bases, and 8 bases stayed unmatched. The CDR3, as DNA: TGTGCCAGCATGGGGGACAGTTCCCACGAGCAGTACTTC. Translation gives CASMGDSSHEQYF.

The chain employs TRBV11-2 and TRBJ2-7, with 10 bases identical to TRBD1. This CDR3 contains 14 residues. V lost 3 bases and J lost 3; bases outside the gene matches: 2. Germline loops: CDR1 SGHAT, CDR2 FQNNGV. The CDR3 region is CASSFRTGGYEQYF. Here the CDR3 DNA reads TGTGCCAGCAGCTTTCGGACAGGGGGCTACGAGCAGTACTTC. The full variable domain, rest sourced from reference TRBV11-2 and TRBJ2-7, is EAGVAQSPRYKIIEKRQSVAFWCNPISGHATLYWYQQILGQGPKLLIQFQNNGVVDDSQLPKDRFSAERLKGVDSTLKIQPAKLEDSAVYLCASSFRTGGYEQYFGPGTRLTVT.

The chain employs TRBV6-5 and TRBJ1-3; 8 bases are shared with TRBD1. The germline V gene has CDR1 MNHEY and CDR2 SVGAGI. The CDR3 sequence is 14 residues long. J lost 8 bases, V lost 4 bases, and 7 bases had no gene match. CDR3 in DNA: TGTGCCAGCAGTTTCGGACAGGGTATGGACACCATATATTTT. Its translation: CASSFGQGMDTIYF.

The chain combines TRBV7-9 with TRBJ2-7; 10 bases are a match to TRBD1. Germline-derived CDR1 and CDR2 are SEHNR and FQNEAQ (reference sequence). CDR3 size: 15 residues. The trim removed 5 bases at V and 1 base at J, leaving 5 bases unmatched. CDR3 nucleotides: TGTGCCAGCAGCCTGACAGGGGGCACTTCCTACGAGCAGTACTTC. Its translation: CASSLTGGTSYEQYF.

CDR3 amino acids: CASSRSGTGELFF. CDR3 coding DNA: TGTGCCAGCAGCAGGAGCGGGACCGGGGAGCTGTTTTTT. This chain links TRBV7-6 with TRBJ2-2; D perhaps matches TRBD2 (6 bases). Trimming took off 5 bases at V and 5 bases at J, with 9 bases between the two ends. Germline assignment: CDR1 SGHVS and CDR2 FNYEAQ. The CDR3 has 13 residues.

The rearrangement joins TRBV7-2 to TRBJ2-5; D is unclear. Trimming took 3 bases from V and 2 from J, leaving 7 bases between them. The CDR3 loop spans 13 amino acids. Germline V gene lookup returns CDR1 SGHTA and CDR2 FQGNSA. The CDR3 spells CASSFPPQETQYF. In DNA form, the CDR3 reads TGTGCCAGCAGCTTCCCCCCGCAAGAGACCCAGTACTTC.

This chain uses TRBV12-2 with TRBJ2-7; TRBD2 reflects the table's D call only, with no check against the DNA. TRBV12-2 is listed as a pseudogene. The CDR3 totals 16 residues. The CDR3 reads CASRLRGGLTCYEQYF. The CDR3, as DNA: TGTGCAAGTCGCCTTAGGGGGGGACTGACCTGTTACGAGCAGTACTTC.

This clone was observed a few times. The chain uses TRBV9 and TRBJ1-2; 7 bases agree with TRBD1. The junction had 6 bases not matched to a gene; V was cut back by 3 bases and J by 4 bases. The CDR3 length is 14 residues. Per germline, CDR1 SGDLS and CDR2 YYNGEE. The CDR3 DNA reads TGTGCCAGCAGCGGACAGGGTATCGTCTATGGCTACACCTTC. It is translated as CASSGQGIVYGYTF.

This clone appeared once. The V call is TRBV25-1, the J call TRBJ1-5; D is undetermined. The CDR3 totals 14 residues. Trimming took 3 bases from V and 1 from J, leaving 7 bases between them. Germline assignment: CDR1 MGHDK and CDR2 SYGVNS. The CDR3 here is CASSDAGSNQPQHF. CDR3 nucleotides: TGTGCCAGCAGTGATGCGGGGAGCAATCAGCCCCAGCATTTT. The full variable domain, in which reference TRBV25-1 and TRBJ1-5 provide the parts outside the CDR3, is EADIYQTPRYLVIGTGKKITLECSQTMGHDKMYWYQQDPGMELHLIHYSYGVNSTEKGDLSSESTVSRIRTEHFPLTLESARPSHTSQYLCASSDAGSNQPQHFGDGTRLSIL.

In its sample, this clone was seen once. The chain links TRBV5-1 to TRBJ1-2; D might be TRBD1 (5 bases). V dropped 4 bases and J dropped 3 bases, with 10 bases sitting between them. CDR3 length: 13 amino acids. Germline V gene lookup returns CDR1 SGHRS and CDR2 YFSETQ. The CDR3 protein is CASSPDSYYGYTF. CDR3 nucleotides: TGCGCCAGCAGCCCCGACAGCTACTATGGCTACACCTTC.

The chain uses TRBV6-1 and TRBJ1-6; 7 nucleotides match TRBD1. There are 14 residues in the CDR3. CDR1 is MNHNS and CDR2 is SASEGT in the germline V gene. V dropped 3 bases and J dropped 8; count of bases not matched to a gene: 4. The CDR3 bases are TGTGCCAGCAGTGATACAGGGGTGGATTCACCCCTCCACTTT. Amino acids: CASSDTGVDSPLHF.